One sample yielded the 20 T cell receptor beta chains listed below, sequenced in a study of response to subunit inactivated influenza vaccine. TCRdb reanalysed the RT-PCR reads using MiXCR and keeps one entry per CDR3 protein. The sample has 550,000 to 600,000 distinct CDR3 sequences, approximately 12% seen once. Specimen: PBMCs from blood, collected on the day of vaccination. The source of these receptors is a man in his fifties or sixties who received an inactivated influenza vaccine.

The CDR3 DNA reads TGTGCCACCGGACTAGCGGGGGGGGGAGATACGCAGTATTTT. This gives the protein CATGLAGGGDTQYF. This sequence joins TRBV6-2 or TRBV6-3 and TRBJ2-3; 15 positions agree with TRBD2. CDR3 length: 14 residues. The germline V gene has CDR1 MNHEY and CDR2 SVGEGT. V lost 10 bases to trimming and J lost 5 bases; unmatched junction nucleotides: 4.

This chain uses TRBV4-1 with TRBJ2-5; tentative D call: TRBD1 (5 bases). The CDR3 has 14 amino acids. The V gene lost 0 bases and the J gene lost 5 bases, with 10 bases spanning the gap. Germline CDR1 MGHRA, CDR2 YSYEKL. CDR3: CASSQDWGRETQYF. CDR3 DNA sequence: TGCGCCAGCAGCCAAGATTGGGGCCGGGAGACCCAGTACTTC.

This clonotype was recorded a few times. The chain employs TRBV12-3 or TRBV12-4 and TRBJ2-1; tentatively, D is TRBD1 (6 bases). The CDR3 is 16 amino acids. Trimming removed 4 bases from V and 5 bases from J, with 18 bases in between. The CDR3 region is CASSSPGAGRDNEQFF. The CDR3 region has the DNA TGTGCCAGCAGTTCCCCAGGGGCAGGGCGCGACAATGAGCAGTTCTTC.

The rearrangement joins TRBV29-1 to TRBJ2-3; D remains ambiguous. The CDR3 is 14 residues long. Deletions cut 8 bases from V and 0 bases from J, with 15 bases between. The germline V gene encodes CDR1 SQVTM and CDR2 ANQGSEA. Here the CDR3 reads CSIYSHASTDTQYF. The CDR3 bases are TGCAGCATCTACAGCCATGCTAGCACAGATACGCAGTATTTT.

This clonotype has a count of ten or more. The V and J genes are TRBV27 and TRBJ2-1, with 12 bases lining up with TRBD2. Germline V gene sequence: CDR1 MNHEY, CDR2 SMNVEV (reference sequence). The CDR3 is 14 residues long. V lost 8 bases to trimming and J lost 6 bases; unmatched junction nucleotides: 5. CDR3 sequence: CASLGLAGSNEQFF. The CDR3 DNA follows: TGTGCCAGCCTCGGACTAGCGGGAAGCAATGAGCAGTTCTTC.

The chain uses TRBV7-6 and TRBJ2-3; D is perhaps TRBD2 (6 bases). The CDR3 has 15 amino acids. Germline values: CDR1 SGHVS, CDR2 FNYEAQ. V was trimmed by 1 base and J by 6 bases, leaving 14 bases between them. The CDR3 DNA reads TGTGCCAGCAGCTTAGGGGGGTACGGGGGTGATACGCAGTATTTT. Translated, it gives CASSLGGYGGDTQYF.

The chain couples TRBV5-1 to TRBJ2-7, with 8 bases aligning to TRBD1. CDR1 and CDR2 from the germline V gene are SGHRS and YFSETQ. Unmatched junction bases numbered 0, after V lost 3 bases and J lost 7 bases. The CDR3 is 11 residues long. The DNA for the CDR3 is TGCGCCAGCAGCTGGGACAGGGAGCAGTACTTC. Translation: CASSWDREQYF.

This clonotype was observed at least ten times. The V and J genes are TRBV10-3 and TRBJ2-7; 8 nucleotides align to TRBD1. Trimming took 10 bases from V and 2 from J; bases not matched to a gene: 7. Germline V CDR1 and CDR2: ENHRY, SYGVKD. This CDR3 is 13 amino acids long. This CDR3 is CATRQGLAYEQYF. The DNA of the CDR3 is TGTGCCACCAGACAGGGGTTGGCCTACGAGCAGTACTTC.

In this sample, this clonotype turned up a few times. The chain carries TRBV29-1 and TRBJ2-5, with D possibly matching TRBD1 (6 bases). This CDR3 is 15 amino acids long. The germline V gene has CDR1 SQVTM and CDR2 ANQGSEA. With 6 bases removed from V and 5 bases from J, the gap between germline ends came to 22 bases. CDR3 nucleotides: TGCAGCGTCGCCTCCCGAACAGGGAAGGCGGAGACCCAGTACTTC. Translation gives CSVASRTGKAETQYF.

This clonotype was counted between two and nine times. The J gene is TRBJ1-6, the V gene TRBV5-1, with 7 positions matching TRBD1. This CDR3 has 16 residues. The junction had 11 bases not matched to a gene; V was cut back by 3 bases and J by 8 bases. Germline CDR1 is SGHRS and CDR2 is YFSETQ. CDR3 coding DNA: TGCGCCAGCAGCTCTCCGGGACAGAGTCAGGATTCACCCCTCCACTTT. It encodes CASSSPGQSQDSPLHF.

V gene TRBV20-1 combines with J gene TRBJ2-3; 9 bases agree with TRBD2. The CDR3 length is 15 residues. The junction had 6 bases not matched to a gene; V was cut back by 3 bases and J by 2 bases. Germline V CDR1 and CDR2: DFQATT, SNEGSKA (reference sequence). CDR3 amino acids: CSASHRLADTDTQYF. The DNA for the CDR3 is TGCAGTGCTAGTCATCGACTAGCGGACACAGATACGCAGTATTTT.

This clonotype was found a few times. The J gene is TRBJ2-5, the V gene TRBV7-9; 7 bases are a match to TRBD1. Germline lookup yields CDR1 SEHNR and CDR2 FQNEAQ (reference sequence). The CDR3 length is 15 residues. V gave up 1 base and J gave up 6 bases; unmatched junction bases: 8. The CDR3 here is CASSLGTGIEKTQYF. CDR3 bases: TGTGCCAGCAGCTTAGGGACAGGAATTGAAAAGACCCAGTACTTC.

The chain recombines TRBV7-2 with TRBJ2-2, with a possible D match to TRBD1 (6 bases). Per the germline V gene, CDR1 is SGHTA and CDR2 is FQGNSA. Trimming removed 5 bases from V and 2 bases from J, with 12 bases in between. CDR3 length: 15 residues. The CDR3 here is CASSTYRVNTGELFF. CDR3 nucleotide sequence: TGTGCCAGCAGCACCTACAGGGTAAACACCGGGGAGCTGTTTTTT.

This clonotype came up a few times. CDR3 sequence reads: CASSAMDLIADTQYF. The CDR3, as DNA: TGTGCCAGCAGTGCTATGGACCTCATTGCAGATACGCAGTATTTT. The chain is built from TRBV2 and TRBJ2-3; D is undetermined. This CDR3 has 15 amino acids. In germline, CDR1 is SNHLY, CDR2 FYNNEI. V gave up 4 bases and J gave up 4 bases, with 15 bases separating them.

With regard to this clonotype: A junction end diverges from the germline sequence, so it may reflect a read error. The chain recombines TRBV11-2 with TRBJ1-1; D is ambiguous. The CDR3 is 13 amino acids. Germline V lookup: CDR1 SGHAT, CDR2 FQNNGV. CDR3 region: CASSLLPESEAYF. The CDR3 DNA reads as TGTGCCAGCAGCTTACTACCTGAGTCGGAAGCTTACTTT.

In its sample, this clonotype was seen a few times. CDR3 nucleotide sequence: TGTGCCAGCAGCTTAGATCCCCTACTTACCTACGAGCAGTACTTC. It encodes CASSLDPLLTYEQYF. The chain combines TRBV5-5 with TRBJ2-7, with D unresolved. Germline lookup yields CDR1 SGHKS and CDR2 YYEKEE (reference sequence). V shed 2 bases and J shed 2 bases, with 14 bases lying between them. There are 15 residues in the CDR3.

The genes are TRBV28 and TRBJ2-7, with TRBD1 matching over 11 bases. CDR3 length equals 16 residues. CDR1 and CDR2 from the germline V gene are MDHEN and SYDVKM. J lost 6 bases, V lost 4 bases, and 11 bases had no gene match. CDR3 sequence (DNA): TGTGCCAGCAGTTCAGGACAGGGGGCCACACTCGGCGAGCAGTACTTC. Encoded protein: CASSSGQGATLGEQYF.

This clonotype was seen a few times. The V gene is TRBV29-1, the J gene TRBJ2-6, with D unresolved. V lost 4 bases and J 2 bases, leaving 15 bases between the germline ends. The germline CDR1 and CDR2 sequences are SQVTM and ANQGSEA. CDR3 size: 16 residues. CDR3 sequence: CSVVLPLSTGANVLTF. The CDR3 DNA reads as TGCAGCGTTGTCCTACCCCTATCGACTGGGGCCAACGTCCTGACTTTC.

The chain links TRBV7-2 to TRBJ2-7, with D unclear. The CDR3 loop spans 16 amino acids. Trimming removed 2 bases at V and 1 base at J, with 15 bases between. CDR1 and CDR2 (germline): SGHTA, FQGNSA. CDR3 protein: CASSLSPSQPSYEQYF. The CDR3 nucleotides are TGTGCCAGCAGCTTATCCCCTAGTCAGCCGTCCTACGAGCAGTACTTC.

The chain joins TRBV5-1 to TRBJ1-2; 8 positions match TRBD1. Germline CDR1 reads SGHRS; CDR2 reads YFSETQ. V was pared by 2 bases and J by 1 base, with 10 bases of the junction left unmatched. There are 17 residues in the CDR3. The DNA for the CDR3 is TGCGCCAGCAGCTTAGGGACAGGCGAAGGAATTAACTATGGCTACACCTTC. This codes for CASSLGTGEGINYGYTF.